The text below deals with one TCR beta chain. Only in-frame clones appear in the TCRdb table, and some are missing; sequencing was by immunoSEQ multiplex PCR. The sample shows approximately 660,000 clones, 88% of them seen only once. This CDR3 contains 16 residues. Germline loops: CDR1 SGHNT, CDR2 YYREEE (reference sequence). The trim removed 1 base at V and 3 bases at J, leaving 7 bases unmatched. The data are from a study of shared T cell receptors in the human thymus. The same data also went into a second study, on human thymus T cells. Per that study: The donor group consisted of healthy Finnish infants who were having corrective surgery for congenital heart defects. Thymic resections from corrective heart surgery supplied the tissue. V and J gene usage appeared biased in thymic and blood repertoires. Reports from related research described highly overlapping thymic repertoires among unrelated individuals.

Sequenced material: thymocytes. The rearrangement joins TRBV5-4 to TRBJ2-7, with TRBD2 matching 10 bases. This receptor was identified in a boy in the first two years of life with a congenital heart defect. The CDR3 bases are TGTGCCAGCAGCTTGTTAGCGGGAGGTCGCTGCTACGAGCAGTACTTC. Translating gives CASSLLAGGRCYEQYF.